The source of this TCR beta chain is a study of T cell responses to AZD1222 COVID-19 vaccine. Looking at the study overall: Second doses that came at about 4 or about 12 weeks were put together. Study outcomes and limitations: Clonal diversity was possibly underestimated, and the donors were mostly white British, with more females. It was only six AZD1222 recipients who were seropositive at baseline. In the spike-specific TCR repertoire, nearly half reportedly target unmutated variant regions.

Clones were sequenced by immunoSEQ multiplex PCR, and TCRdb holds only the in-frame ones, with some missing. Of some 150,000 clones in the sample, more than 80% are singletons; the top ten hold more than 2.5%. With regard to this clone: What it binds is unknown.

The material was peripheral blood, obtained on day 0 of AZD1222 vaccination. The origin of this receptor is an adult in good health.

The CDR3 sequence is CASSLGHANSPLHF. CDR3 in DNA: TGCGCCAGCAGCTTAGGACACGCTAATTCACCCCTCCACTTT. This chain joins TRBV5-1 and TRBJ1-6; D might be TRBD1 (5 bases). Germline CDR1 SGHRS, CDR2 YFSETQ. There are 14 residues in the CDR3. Trimming pared 2 bases from V and 6 bases from J, leaving 9 bases between. Drawing the rest from reference TRBV5-1 and TRBJ1-6, the complete variable domain is KAGVTQTPRYLIKTRGQQVTLSCSPISGHRSVSWYQQTPGQGLQFLFEYFSETQRNKGNFPGRFSGRQFSNSRSEMNVSTLELGDSALYLCASSLGHANSPLHFGNGTRLTVT.